The entry below gives a single T cell receptor beta chain sequence along with its context. MiXCR, run by TCRdb on the reads, gives a single entry per CDR3 protein. The table lists approximately 53,000 distinct CDR3 sequences, 7.3% of them singletons. These data are taken from a study of patients with pleural tuberculosis. Trimming took off 6 bases at V and 3 bases at J, with 18 bases between the two ends. The CDR3 totals 15 residues. Germline V lookup: CDR1 DFQATT, CDR2 SNEGSKA (reference sequence). The chain combines TRBV20-1 with TRBJ1-5, with a tentative D call TRBD1 (6 bases). This TCR derives from a human donor with pleural tuberculosis. The CDR3 loop is CSASSSTGPNQPQHF. The DNA for the CDR3 is TGCAGTGCCAGCTCCTCTACAGGGCCCAATCAGCCCCAGCATTTT.